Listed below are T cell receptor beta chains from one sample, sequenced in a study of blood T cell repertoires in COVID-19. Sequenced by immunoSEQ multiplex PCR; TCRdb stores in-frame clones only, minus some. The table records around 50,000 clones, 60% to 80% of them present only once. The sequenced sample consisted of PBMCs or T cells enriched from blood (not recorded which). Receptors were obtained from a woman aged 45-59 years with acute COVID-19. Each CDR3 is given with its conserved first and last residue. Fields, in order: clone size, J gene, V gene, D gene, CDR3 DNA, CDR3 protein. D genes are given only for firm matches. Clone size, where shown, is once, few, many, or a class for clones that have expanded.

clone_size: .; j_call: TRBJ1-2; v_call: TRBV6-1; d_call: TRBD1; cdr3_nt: TGTGCCAGCAGTGAAGCGATCAGGACAGGGGTACCCTACTATGGCTACACCTTC; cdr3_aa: CASSEAIRTGVPYYGYTF
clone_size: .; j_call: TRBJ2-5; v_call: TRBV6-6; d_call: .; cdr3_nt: TGTGCCAGCAGTCCCCCGGGGTCACAAGAGACCCAGTACTTC; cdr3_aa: CASSPPGSQETQYF
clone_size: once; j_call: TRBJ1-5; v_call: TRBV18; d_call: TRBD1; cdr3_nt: TGTGCCAGCTCACCGTACAGTACAGGGGATCAGCCCCAGCATTTT; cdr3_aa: CASSPYSTGDQPQHF
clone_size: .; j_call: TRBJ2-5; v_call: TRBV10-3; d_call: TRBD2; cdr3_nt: TGTGCCATCAGTGAGGGGACTAGCGGGGGCCAAGAGACCCAGTACTTC; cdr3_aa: CAISEGTSGGQETQYF
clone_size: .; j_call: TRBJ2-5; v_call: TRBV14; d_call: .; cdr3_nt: TGTGCCAGCAGCCGTACAGGGAAAGAGACCCAGTACTTC; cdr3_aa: CASSRTGKETQYF
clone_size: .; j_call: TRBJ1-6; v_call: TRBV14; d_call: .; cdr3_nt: TGTGCCAGCAGCCCAAGGGGAGGAAATTCACCCCTCCACTTT; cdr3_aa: CASSPRGGNSPLHF
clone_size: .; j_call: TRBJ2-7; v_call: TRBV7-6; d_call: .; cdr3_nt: TGTGCCAGCAGCTTTGGCTCCAGGGGGGTCCCCTACGAGCAGTACTTC; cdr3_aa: CASSFGSRGVPYEQYF
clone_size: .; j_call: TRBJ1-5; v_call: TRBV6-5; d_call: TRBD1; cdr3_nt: TGTGCCAGCAGTCTGACAGGGGGCGCGGGTCAGCCCCAGCATTTT; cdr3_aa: CASSLTGGAGQPQHF
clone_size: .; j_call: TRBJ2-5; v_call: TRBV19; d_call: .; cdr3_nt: TGTGCCAGTAGTATTCGTGAGACCCAGTACTTC; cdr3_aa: CASSIRETQYF
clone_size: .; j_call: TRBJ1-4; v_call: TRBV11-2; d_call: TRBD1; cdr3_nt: TGTGCCAGCGCTGGACCGGACAGGGAAAAACTGTTTTTT; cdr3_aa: CASAGPDREKLFF
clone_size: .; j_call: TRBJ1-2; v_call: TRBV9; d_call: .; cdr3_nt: TGTGCCAGCAGCGTAGCTCTAGACCCCTATGGCTACACCTTC; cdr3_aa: CASSVALDPYGYTF
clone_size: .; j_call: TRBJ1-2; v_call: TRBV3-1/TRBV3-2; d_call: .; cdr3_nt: TGTGCCAGCAGCCAAGGCGCCGGGGTCGGGGGCTACACCTTC; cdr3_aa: CASSQGAGVGGYTF
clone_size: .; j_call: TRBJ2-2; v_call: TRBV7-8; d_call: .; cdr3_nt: TGTGCCAGCAGCTTTAAAACCGGGGAGCTGTTTTTT; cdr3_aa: CASSFKTGELFF
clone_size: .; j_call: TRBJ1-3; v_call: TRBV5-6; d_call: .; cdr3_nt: TGTGCCAGCCGGGAAGGGGGACTAGGCGGAAACACCATATATTTT; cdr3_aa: CASREGGLGGNTIYF
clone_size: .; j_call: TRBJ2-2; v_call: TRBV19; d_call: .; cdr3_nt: TGTGCCAGTTTACAGAGACCGAACACCGGGGAGCTGTTTTTT; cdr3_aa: CASLQRPNTGELFF
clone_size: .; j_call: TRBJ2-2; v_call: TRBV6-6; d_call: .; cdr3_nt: TGTGCCAGCAGTTACTTCCGCACCGGGGAGCTGTTTTTT; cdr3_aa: CASSYFRTGELFF
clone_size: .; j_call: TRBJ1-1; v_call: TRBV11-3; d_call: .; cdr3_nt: TGTGCCAGCAGCCGGGGGGCTCGCACTGAAGCTTTCTTT; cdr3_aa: CASSRGARTEAFF
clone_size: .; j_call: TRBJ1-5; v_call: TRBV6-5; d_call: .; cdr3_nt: TGTGCCAGCCGGGACACGAGCAATCAGCCCCAGCATTTT; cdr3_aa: CASRDTSNQPQHF
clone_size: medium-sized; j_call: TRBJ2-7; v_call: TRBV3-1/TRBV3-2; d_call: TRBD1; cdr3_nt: TGTGCCAGCAGCCAAGGGGACAGCCGCTACGAGCAGTACTTC; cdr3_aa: CASSQGDSRYEQYF
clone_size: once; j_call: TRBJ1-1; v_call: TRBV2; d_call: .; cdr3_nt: TGTGCCAGCAGTGAAGTTGCTTGGACAGCAACACTTGAAGCTTTCTTT; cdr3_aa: CASSEVAWTATLEAFF
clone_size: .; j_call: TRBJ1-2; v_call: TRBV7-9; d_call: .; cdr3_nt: TGTGCCAGCAGCTTCCTTACAGGGCTGGGTGGCTACACCTTC; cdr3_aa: CASSFLTGLGGYTF
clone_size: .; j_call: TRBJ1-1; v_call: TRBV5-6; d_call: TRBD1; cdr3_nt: TGTGCCAGCAGCCTATCCTACAGGGGTACTGAAGCTTTCTTT; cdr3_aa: CASSLSYRGTEAFF
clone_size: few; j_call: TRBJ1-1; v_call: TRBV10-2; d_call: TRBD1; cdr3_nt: TGCGCCAGCAGTGAGCCCGGGACAGGGACAGTTGAAGCTTTCTTT; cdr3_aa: CASSEPGTGTVEAFF
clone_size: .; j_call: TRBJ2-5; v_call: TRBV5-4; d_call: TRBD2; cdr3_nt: TGTGCCAGCAGCCCTAGCGGGGCCATCCAAGAGACCCAGTACTTC; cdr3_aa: CASSPSGAIQETQYF
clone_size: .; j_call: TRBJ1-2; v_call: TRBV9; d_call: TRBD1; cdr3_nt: TGTGCCAGCAGCGTAGCGGCAGGGGGCGCGAGGGGCTACACCTTC; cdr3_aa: CASSVAAGGARGYTF
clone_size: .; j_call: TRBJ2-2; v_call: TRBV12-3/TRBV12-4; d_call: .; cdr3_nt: TGTGCCAGCAGTTTAAGCCGGGAGCTGTTTTTT; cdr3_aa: CASSLSRELFF
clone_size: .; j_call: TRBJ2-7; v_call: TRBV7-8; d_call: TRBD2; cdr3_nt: TGTGCCAGCAGCTTAGGGCGGGGGAGCTCCTACGAGCAGTACTTC; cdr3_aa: CASSLGRGSSYEQYF
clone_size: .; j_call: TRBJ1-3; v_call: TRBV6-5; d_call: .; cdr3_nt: TGTGCCAGCACTAGAGACAGAACCTCTGGAAACACCATATATTTT; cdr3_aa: CASTRDRTSGNTIYF